The text below deals with one T cell receptor (beta chain). The data stem from a study of blood T cell repertoires in COVID-19. Across the whole study: T cells, B-cell-depleted T cells, or PBMCs provided the cDNA or gDNA that served as material.

Sequencing used immunoSEQ multiplex PCR; TCRdb keeps in-frame clones, though not all of them. The sample carries fewer than 120,000 clones, more than 75% recorded once. Between the trimmed V and J ends, which lost 0 bases and 4 bases, there was a span of 12 bases. Germline CDR1 SGHNT, CDR2 YYREEE (reference sequence). The CDR3 sequence is 15 residues long. V and J are TRBV5-4 and TRBJ2-3, with D perhaps TRBD1 (6 bases). This sequence originates from a woman aged 50 to 65 with acute or convalescent COVID-19. Sequencing was carried out using peripheral blood. CDR3 region: CASSLVQGLPDTQYF. The DNA for the CDR3 is TGTGCCAGCAGCTTGGTACAGGGCTTACCAGATACGCAGTATTTT. The variable domain in full, with the rest retrieved from reference TRBV5-4 and TRBJ2-3, is ETGVTQSPTHLIKTRGQQVTLRCSSQSGHNTVSWYQQALGQGPQFIFQYYREEENGRGNFPPRFSGLQFPNYSSELNVNALELDDSALYLCASSLVQGLPDTQYFGPGTRLTVL.